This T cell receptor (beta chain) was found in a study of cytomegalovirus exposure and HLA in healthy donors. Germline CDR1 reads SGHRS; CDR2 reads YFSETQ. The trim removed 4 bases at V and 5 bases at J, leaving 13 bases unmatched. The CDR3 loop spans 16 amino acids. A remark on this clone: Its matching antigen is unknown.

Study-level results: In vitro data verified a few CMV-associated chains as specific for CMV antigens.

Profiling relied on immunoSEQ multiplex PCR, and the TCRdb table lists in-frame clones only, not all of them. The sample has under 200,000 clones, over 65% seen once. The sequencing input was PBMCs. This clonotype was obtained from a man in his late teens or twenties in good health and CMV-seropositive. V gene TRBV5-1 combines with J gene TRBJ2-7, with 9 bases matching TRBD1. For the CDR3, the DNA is TGCGCCAGCAGCCCCCCGGGACAGGGTCGCCAACACGAGCAGTACTTC. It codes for CASSPPGQGRQHEQYF.